The 4 T cell receptor beta chains in this list originate from one sample, sequenced in a study of cytotoxic CD8 clonotypes in ibrutinib-treated CLL. TCRdb's table, derived via immunoSEQ multiplex PCR, lists solely in-frame clones and lacks some. The sample has hundreds of thousands of clones; under 75% are singletons. Here the sequenced sample was PBMCs, taken after 24 months of ibrutinib treatment. The receptor source for this set is a human donor with chronic lymphocytic leukemia.

The chain has TRBV2 and TRBJ2-5; 7 nucleotides agree with TRBD1. The CDR3 consists of 13 residues. With 6 bases clipped from V and 6 bases from J, the junction kept 7 bases outside the gene matches. From germline, CDR1 is SNHLY and CDR2 FYNNEI. The CDR3: CASRGTVEKTQYF. In DNA form, the CDR3 reads TGTGCCAGCAGGGGGACAGTCGAAAAGACCCAGTACTTC.

The J gene is TRBJ1-6, the V gene TRBV27; no firm D call. This CDR3 is 13 amino acids long. Between the trimmed V and J ends, which lost 9 bases and 10 bases, there was a span of 16 bases. From germline, CDR1 is MNHEY and CDR2 SMNVEV (reference sequence). For the CDR3, the DNA is TGTGCCAGTTGGACGGAAAGAGGGTCACCCCTCCACTTT. Amino acids: CASWTERGSPLHF.

This chain uses TRBV19 with TRBJ2-1; TRBD2 matches at 8 bases. Trimming removed 10 bases from V and 5 bases from J; junction bases left unmatched: 13. This CDR3 is 15 amino acids long. CDR1 LNHDA and CDR2 SQIVND come from the germline V gene (reference sequence). The CDR3 DNA is TGTGCCACCAGTAGGGCGGGAGGCTTCCACAATGAGCAGTTCTTC. Its translation is CATSRAGGFHNEQFF.

This chain uses TRBV9 with TRBJ2-7; the D gene is possibly TRBD2 (6 bases). V shed 0 bases and J shed 5 bases, with 12 bases lying between them. Germline V CDR1 and CDR2: SGDLS, YYNGEE. CDR3 length: 14 amino acids. In nucleotides, the CDR3 is TGTGCCAGCAGCGTAGGTCGGGAGCTCGACGAGCAGTACTTC. Its translation is CASSVGRELDEQYF.